This TCR delta chain was found in a study of gamma-delta T cells after stem cell transplantation. TCRdb ran CATT on the RT-PCR reads. The sample yields approximately 800 delta-chain clones, under 25% seen once. The CDR3 has 13 residues. Germline CDR1 reads GEAIGNYY; CDR2 reads EKD. Details on this clone: The junction and the germline gene differ at one end; a read error may be behind it.

Material: gamma-delta T cells. This chain connects TRDV2 to TRDJ1, with 7 bases that match TRDD3. The J gene, missing from TCRdb, was assigned here through DNA to germline matching. This clonotype was sampled from a human donor. It is not recorded whose cells these are; they may come from a transplant donor. The CDR3 coding sequence is TGCAGCGCTTTACTGGGGAAGACCGATAAACTCATCTTT. Protein: CSALLGKTDKLIF.